Included here is one TCR beta chain sequence, with context. The table came from immunoSEQ multiplex PCR; TCRdb's copy has only in-frame clones and leaves some out. Of about 1.1 million clones in the sample, 77% are singletons; the top ten hold 0.89%. The data are from a study of shared clonotypes between healthy human individuals. The wider study: The plates for each donor numbered three CD4 naive, three CD4 memory, two CD8 naive and one CD8 memory.

The CDR3 runs 15 residues. Trimming cost V 4 bases and J 2 bases, with 15 bases left between them. CDR1 and CDR2 from the germline V gene are SGHRS and YFSETQ. Sequenced material: memory CD4+ T cells from PBMCs. Subset here: CD45RA-negative fraction. The J gene is TRBJ2-5, the V gene TRBV5-1; a possible D gene is TRBD2 (5 bases). The TCR sequence derives from a man between 18 and 35 years old in good health. Some clones in this sample may be carry-over from other donors' samples. DNA for the CDR3: TGCGCCAGCAGCGTAGGAGGCAAGACACAAGAGACCCAGTACTTC. It translates to CASSVGGKTQETQYF.